The source of this TCR beta chain is a study of cytomegalovirus exposure and HLA in healthy donors. The PCR was carried out with 60 Vbeta primers and 13 Jbeta primers. Sequencing used immunoSEQ multiplex PCR; TCRdb keeps in-frame clones, though not all of them. Its clone listing holds some 48,000 clones. V shed 5 bases, J shed 4 bases, and the junction held 8 bases outside the gene matches. Germline V gene sequence: CDR1 SGHRS, CDR2 YFSETQ. This CDR3 is 14 amino acids long. This TCR derives from a male donor in good health and CMV-seropositive. Sequenced: PBMCs. The J gene is TRBJ1-1, the V gene TRBV5-1, with 7 bases that match TRBD1. CDR3 coding DNA: TGCGCCAGCAGAAAAACAGGGGAATCCACTGAAGCTTTCTTT. Residues: CASRKTGESTEAFF.